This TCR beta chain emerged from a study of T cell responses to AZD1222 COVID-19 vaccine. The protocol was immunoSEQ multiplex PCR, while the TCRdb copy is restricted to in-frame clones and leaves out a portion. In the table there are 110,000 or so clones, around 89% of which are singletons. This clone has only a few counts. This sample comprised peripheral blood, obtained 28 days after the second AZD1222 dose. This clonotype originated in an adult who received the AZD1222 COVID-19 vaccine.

CDR3 coding DNA: TGTGCCAGCAGCAATCGAGCGGGATCCTACGAGCAGTACTTC. Its protein is CASSNRAGSYEQYF. The chain joins TRBV5-4 to TRBJ2-7, with TRBD2 matching over 7 bases. Germline V gives CDR1 SGHNT, CDR2 YYREEE (reference sequence). CDR3 length: 14 amino acids. J was trimmed by 1 base and V by 4 bases; bases with no gene match: 5.